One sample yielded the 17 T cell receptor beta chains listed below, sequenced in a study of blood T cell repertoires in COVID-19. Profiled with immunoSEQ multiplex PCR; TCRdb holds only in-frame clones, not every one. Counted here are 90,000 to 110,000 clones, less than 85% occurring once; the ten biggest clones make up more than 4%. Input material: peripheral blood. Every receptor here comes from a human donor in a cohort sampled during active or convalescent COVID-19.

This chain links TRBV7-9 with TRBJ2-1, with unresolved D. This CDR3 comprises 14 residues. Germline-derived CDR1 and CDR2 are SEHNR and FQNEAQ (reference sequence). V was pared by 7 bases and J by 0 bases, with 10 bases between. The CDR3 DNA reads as TGTGCCAGCATACCCCTCGGCTCCTACAATGAGCAGTTCTTC. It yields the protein CASIPLGSYNEQFF.

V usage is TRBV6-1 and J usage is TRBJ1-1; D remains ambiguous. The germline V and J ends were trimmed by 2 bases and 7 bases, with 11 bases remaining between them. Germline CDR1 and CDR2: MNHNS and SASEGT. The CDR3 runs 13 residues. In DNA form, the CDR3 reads TGTGCCAGCAGTGAATTGAGGGCAGTTGAAGCTTTCTTT. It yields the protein CASSELRAVEAFF.

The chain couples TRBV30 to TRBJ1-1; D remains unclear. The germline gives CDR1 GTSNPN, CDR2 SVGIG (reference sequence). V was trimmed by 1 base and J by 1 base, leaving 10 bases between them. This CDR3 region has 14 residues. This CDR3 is CAWSDTPPNTEAFF. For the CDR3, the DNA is TGTGCCTGGAGTGATACACCTCCGAACACTGAAGCTTTCTTT.

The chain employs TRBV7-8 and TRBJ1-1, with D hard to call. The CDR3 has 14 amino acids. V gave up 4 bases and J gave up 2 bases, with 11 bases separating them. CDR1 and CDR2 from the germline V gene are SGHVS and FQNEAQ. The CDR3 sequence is CASSSGYRNTEAFF. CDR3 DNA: TGTGCCAGCAGCTCGGGGTACAGAAACACTGAAGCTTTCTTT.

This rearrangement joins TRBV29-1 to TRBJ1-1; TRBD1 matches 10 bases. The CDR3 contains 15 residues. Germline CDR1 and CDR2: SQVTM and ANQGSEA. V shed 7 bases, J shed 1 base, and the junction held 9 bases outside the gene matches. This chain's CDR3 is CSGRDRGRGNTEAFF. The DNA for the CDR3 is TGCAGCGGCCGGGACAGGGGAAGGGGGAACACTGAAGCTTTCTTT.

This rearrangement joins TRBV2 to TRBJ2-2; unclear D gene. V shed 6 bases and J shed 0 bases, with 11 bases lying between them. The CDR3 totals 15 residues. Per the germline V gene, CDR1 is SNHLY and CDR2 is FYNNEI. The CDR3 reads CASRVDQTNTGELFF. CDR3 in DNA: TGTGCCAGCAGGGTTGATCAGACGAACACCGGGGAGCTGTTTTTT. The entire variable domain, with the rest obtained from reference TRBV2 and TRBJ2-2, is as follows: EPEVTQTPSHQVTQMGQEVILRCVPISNHLYFYWYRQILGQKVEFLVSFYNNEISEKSEIFDDQFSVERPDGSNFTLKIRSTKLEDSAMYFCASRVDQTNTGELFFGEGSRLTVL.

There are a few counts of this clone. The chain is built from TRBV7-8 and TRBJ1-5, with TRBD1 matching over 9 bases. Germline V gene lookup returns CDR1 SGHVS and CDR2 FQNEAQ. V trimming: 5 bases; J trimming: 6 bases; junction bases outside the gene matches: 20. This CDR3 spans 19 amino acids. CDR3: CASSINPGTGWSKGQPQHF. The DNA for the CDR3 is TGTGCCAGCAGCATAAACCCCGGGACAGGGTGGTCTAAAGGTCAGCCCCAGCATTTT.

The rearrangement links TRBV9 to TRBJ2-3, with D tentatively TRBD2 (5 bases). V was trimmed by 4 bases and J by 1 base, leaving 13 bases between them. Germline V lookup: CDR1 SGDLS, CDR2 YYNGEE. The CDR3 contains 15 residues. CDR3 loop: CASSPGTAGTDTQYF. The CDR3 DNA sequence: TGTGCCAGCAGCCCTGGAACAGCGGGCACAGATACGCAGTATTTT.

The CDR3 here is CASSYLQGRVDTQYF. In DNA form, the CDR3 reads TGTGCCAGCAGTTATCTTCAAGGGAGGGTAGATACGCAGTATTTT. The genes are TRBV6-2 or TRBV6-3 and TRBJ2-3; 7 bases are shared with TRBD2. The junction had 8 bases not matched to a gene; V was cut back by 3 bases and J by 5 bases. Germline loops: CDR1 MNHEY, CDR2 SVGEGT. The CDR3 runs to 15 residues.

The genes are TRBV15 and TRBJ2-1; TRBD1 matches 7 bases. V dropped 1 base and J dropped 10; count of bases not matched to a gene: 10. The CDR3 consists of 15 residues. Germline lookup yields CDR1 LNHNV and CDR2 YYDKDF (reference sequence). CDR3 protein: CATSRAGQNREEQFF. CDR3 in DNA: TGTGCCACCAGCAGAGCGGGACAGAACCGAGAGGAGCAGTTCTTC.

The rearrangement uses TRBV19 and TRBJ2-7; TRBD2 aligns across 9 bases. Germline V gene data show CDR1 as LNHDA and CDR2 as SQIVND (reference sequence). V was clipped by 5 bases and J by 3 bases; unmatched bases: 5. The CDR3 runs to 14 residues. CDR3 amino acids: CASSSASGNYEQYF. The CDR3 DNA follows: TGTGCCAGTAGTTCGGCTAGCGGGAACTACGAGCAGTACTTC.

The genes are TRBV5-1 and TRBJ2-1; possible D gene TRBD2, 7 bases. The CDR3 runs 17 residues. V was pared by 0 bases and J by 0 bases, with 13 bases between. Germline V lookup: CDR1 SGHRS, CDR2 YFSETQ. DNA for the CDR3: TGCGCCAGCAGCTTGGTACGGGGGGCCAGCTCCTACAATGAGCAGTTCTTC. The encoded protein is CASSLVRGASSYNEQFF.

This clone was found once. The DNA for the CDR3 is TGTGCCAGCAGTTTTCAACTAGCGGGGTCCTACGAGCAGTACTTC. Its protein is CASSFQLAGSYEQYF. The chain employs TRBV28 and TRBJ2-7; 10 positions agree with TRBD2. Per germline, CDR1 MDHEN and CDR2 SYDVKM. The V gene end was trimmed by 3 bases and the J gene end by 1 base; junction bases not matched to a gene: 3. CDR3 size: 15 residues.

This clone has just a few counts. CDR3 residues: CASTHDRGTEAFF. The CDR3 DNA reads TGTGCCAGTACCCACGACAGGGGAACTGAAGCTTTCTTT. The chain carries TRBV2 and TRBJ1-1; 8 nucleotides agree with TRBD1. This CDR3 spans 13 amino acids. Looked up from germline, CDR1 is SNHLY and CDR2 is FYNNEI. The junction had 8 bases not matched to a gene; V was cut back by 9 bases and J by 5 bases.

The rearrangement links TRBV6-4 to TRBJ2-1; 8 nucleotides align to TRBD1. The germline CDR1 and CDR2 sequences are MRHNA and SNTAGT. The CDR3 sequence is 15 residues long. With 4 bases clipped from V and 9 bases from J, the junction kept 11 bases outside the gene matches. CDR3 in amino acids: CASSARQGPIPEQFF. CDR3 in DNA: TGTGCCAGCAGTGCCCGACAGGGGCCGATTCCTGAGCAGTTCTTC.

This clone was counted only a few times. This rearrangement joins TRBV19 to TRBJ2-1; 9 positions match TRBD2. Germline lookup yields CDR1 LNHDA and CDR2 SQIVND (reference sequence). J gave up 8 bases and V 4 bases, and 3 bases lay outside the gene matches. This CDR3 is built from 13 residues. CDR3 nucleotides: TGTGCCAGTAGTACTCGACTAGCGGATGAGCAGTTCTTC. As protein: CASSTRLADEQFF.

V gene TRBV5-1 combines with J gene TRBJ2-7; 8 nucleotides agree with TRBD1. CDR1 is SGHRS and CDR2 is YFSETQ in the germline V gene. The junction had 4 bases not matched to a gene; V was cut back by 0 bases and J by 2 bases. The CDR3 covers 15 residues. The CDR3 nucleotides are TGCGCCAGCAGCTTGGGGCAGGGGGCCGCCTACGAGCAGTACTTC. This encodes CASSLGQGAAYEQYF.